One and the same sample provided the 10 T cell receptor beta chains below, sequenced in a study of cytomegalovirus exposure and HLA in healthy donors. The PCR contained 60 Vbeta and 13 Jbeta primers. Only in-frame clones appear in the TCRdb table, and some are missing; sequencing was by immunoSEQ multiplex PCR. The data contain over 150,000 clones, around 77% of them singletons. Material for sequencing was PBMCs. These receptors all come from a woman aged 25 to 45 in good health and CMV-seronegative.

This clone appeared a few times. The chain has TRBV10-1 and TRBJ1-1; 7 bases map to TRBD1. The CDR3 spans 13 residues. Trimming removed 6 bases from V and 5 bases from J; junction bases left unmatched: 6. Germline CDR1 and CDR2: WNHNN and SYGVQD (reference sequence). CDR3 DNA sequence: TGCGCCAGCAGCGATGACAGGGCTACTGAAGCTTTCTTT. The encoded protein is CASSDDRATEAFF.

The V gene is TRBV5-4, the J gene TRBJ2-5; the match to TRBD1 covers 8 bases. The length of the CDR3 is 17 residues. J was trimmed by 4 bases and V by 2 bases; bases with no gene match: 13. Germline CDR1 is SGHNT and CDR2 is YYREEE (reference sequence). CDR3 coding DNA: TGTGCCAGCAGCTTTGGAAGAGGGGGACAGGCGGGAGAGACCCAGTACTTC. This encodes CASSFGRGGQAGETQYF.

The chain joins TRBV7-9 to TRBJ2-5; 11 bases map to TRBD2. Germline CDR1 and CDR2: SEHNR and FQNEAQ (reference sequence). J lost 5 bases, V lost 5 bases, and 10 bases had no gene match. CDR3 length: 16 amino acids. The CDR3, as DNA: TGTGCCAGCAGCCTGCAACTAGCGGGGGCTGGGGAGACCCAGTACTTC. The encoded protein is CASSLQLAGAGETQYF.

This chain connects TRBV7-9 to TRBJ2-7, with TRBD1 matching over 9 bases. With 3 bases clipped from V and 0 bases from J, the junction kept 12 bases outside the gene matches. CDR3 length: 18 amino acids. Germline assignment: CDR1 SEHNR and CDR2 FQNEAQ (reference sequence). The CDR3 DNA reads TGTGCCAGCAGCTTCCTCTTCGGGACAGGGAGAAGCTCCTACGAGCAGTACTTC. Protein product: CASSFLFGTGRSSYEQYF.

CDR3 DNA: TGTGCCAGCAGCTTAGAAGTCCAGGACTCCTACGAGCAGTACTTC. Translating it yields CASSLEVQDSYEQYF. This chain uses TRBV11-2 with TRBJ2-7; D is uncertain. Germline V lookup: CDR1 SGHAT, CDR2 FQNNGV. Deletions cut 0 bases from V and 0 bases from J, with 9 bases between. The CDR3 consists of 15 residues.

This clone came up once. This chain links TRBV27 with TRBJ2-7; 8 nucleotides line up with TRBD1. CDR3 length: 13 residues. After removal of 6 bases from V and 3 bases from J, the junction contained 4 bases not matched to a gene. CDR1 and CDR2 from the germline V gene are MNHEY and SMNVEV (reference sequence). In DNA, the CDR3 is TGTGCCAGCAGGAGGACAGGGAGCTACGAGCAGTACTTC. Its translation is CASRRTGSYEQYF.

The chain links TRBV27 to TRBJ2-7, with TRBD2 identical over 9 bases. Trimming took 5 bases from V and 4 from J; bases not matched to a gene: 9. This CDR3 has 15 residues. CDR1 and CDR2 (germline): MNHEY, SMNVEV (reference sequence). The CDR3 DNA is TGTGCCAGCAGTCGCGCGGGGGGGAAAAGGTACGAGCAGTACTTC. It yields the protein CASSRAGGKRYEQYF.

In its sample, this clone was seen a few times. The rearrangement links TRBV27 to TRBJ1-1; weak D call: TRBD1 (5 bases). The CDR3 spans 14 residues. The ends were cut back, 6 bases at V and 2 bases at J, with 13 bases in the middle. Germline V CDR1 and CDR2: MNHEY, SMNVEV (reference sequence). The CDR3 protein is CASRETATNTEAFF. The DNA of the CDR3 is TGTGCCAGCAGGGAGACAGCTACAAACACTGAAGCTTTCTTT.

The chain combines TRBV6-5 with TRBJ2-1; no firm D call. Trimming took off 0 bases at V and 7 bases at J, with 10 bases between the two ends. The CDR3 has 14 amino acids. CDR1 is MNHEY and CDR2 is SVGAGI in the germline V gene. The CDR3 reads CASSYSPDNNEQFF. For the CDR3, the DNA is TGTGCCAGCAGTTACTCGCCCGACAATAATGAGCAGTTCTTC.

The chain uses TRBV12-5 and TRBJ2-7; 10 positions match TRBD1. The CDR3 contains 16 residues. Trimming cost V 0 bases and J 3 bases; bases outside gene matches: 5. CDR1 LGHNT and CDR2 FRNRAP come from the germline V gene. CDR3 sequence reads: CASGLVLDRGNYEQYF. The CDR3 coding sequence is TGTGCTAGTGGTTTGGTACTGGACAGGGGGAACTACGAGCAGTACTTC.